These 10 T cell receptor beta chains came from one sample sequenced in a study of ipilimumab plus nivolumab after autologous stem cell transplantation. This table comes from immunoSEQ multiplex PCR, and its TCRdb copy is limited to in-frame clones, with some not included. Here the sample spans fewer than 20,000 clones, about 80% being singletons. The material was PBMCs, obtained in a trial of ipilimumab plus nivolumab as post-transplant consolidation. The receptors here all came from a male donor with diffuse large B-cell lymphoma.

This clone was detected only a few times. The chain couples TRBV19 to TRBJ2-2, with 9 bases fitting TRBD2. The CDR3 sequence is 18 residues long. With V trimmed by 3 bases and J by 3 bases, 11 bases remained unmatched. Looked up from germline, CDR1 is LNHDA and CDR2 is SQIVND (reference sequence). In DNA form, the CDR3 reads TGTGCCAGTAGTATTGGGAGCGGGGGGACGGTTTACACCGGGGAGCTGTTTTTT. This gives the protein CASSIGSGGTVYTGELFF.

The chain has TRBV5-1 and TRBJ2-1; the match to TRBD2 covers 11 bases. The trim removed 4 bases at V and 8 bases at J, leaving 8 bases unmatched. CDR1 and CDR2 (germline): SGHRS, YFSETQ. The CDR3 contains 15 residues. For the CDR3, the DNA is TGCGCCAGCAGCCTAGCGGGGGGCCTCTTCCATGAGCAGTTCTTC. It yields the protein CASSLAGGLFHEQFF.

The chain uses TRBV28 and TRBJ1-5; the D gene is possibly TRBD1 (5 bases). V lost 6 bases, J lost 6 bases, and 18 bases lay in between. Germline values: CDR1 MDHEN, CDR2 SYDVKM. CDR3 length equals 15 residues. The DNA of the CDR3 is TGTGCCAGCAGGTGGGGGGAGGGACTCAGTCAGCCCCAGCATTTT. Encoded protein: CASRWGEGLSQPQHF.

This chain connects TRBV7-2 to TRBJ2-4; 8 bases map to TRBD2. The CDR3 runs 15 residues. V shed 5 bases and J 7 bases; nucleotides not matched to a gene: 10. Germline V gene data show CDR1 as SGHTA and CDR2 as FQGNSA. The CDR3 region is CASSLPGGLVNIQYF. CDR3 nucleotides: TGTGCCAGCAGCCTGCCGGGGGGGCTGGTGAACATTCAGTACTTC. Complete variable domain (other parts from reference TRBV7-2 and TRBJ2-4): GAGVSQSPSNKVTEKGKDVELRCDPISGHTALYWYRQSLGQGLEFLIYFQGNSAPDKSGLPSDRFSAERTGGSVSTLTIQRTQQEDSAVYLCASSLPGGLVNIQYFGAGTRLSVL.

V usage is TRBV4-3 and J usage is TRBJ2-5; 8 nucleotides line up with TRBD1. The germline CDR1 and CDR2 sequences are LGHNA and YSLEER. The CDR3 consists of 14 residues. Trimming cost V 3 bases and J 5 bases; bases outside gene matches: 5. CDR3 region: CASSQDHRGETQYF. DNA of the CDR3: TGCGCCAGCAGCCAGGATCACAGGGGGGAGACCCAGTACTTC.

V gene TRBV5-1 combines with J gene TRBJ2-3; possible D gene TRBD2, 5 bases. Trimming took off 4 bases at V and 6 bases at J, with 9 bases between the two ends. The CDR3 length is 12 residues. The germline gives CDR1 SGHRS, CDR2 YFSETQ. Here the CDR3 reads CASSEGGDTQYF. The DNA of the CDR3 is TGCGCCAGCAGCGAAGGCGGGGATACGCAGTATTTT.

The CDR3 is CASSPGVGFSGNTIYF. Written as DNA, the CDR3 is TGTGCCAGCAGCCCCGGAGTGGGCTTCTCTGGAAACACCATATATTTT. The V call is TRBV7-9, the J call TRBJ1-3; D is unclear. The CDR3 spans 16 residues. Germline CDR1 reads SEHNR; CDR2 reads FQNEAQ (reference sequence). V dropped 5 bases and J dropped 0 bases, with 14 bases sitting between them.

This clone is medium-sized in the sample. The CDR3 protein is CASSGDRGNQPQHF. CDR3 coding DNA: TGTGCCAGCAGCGGGGACAGGGGAAATCAGCCCCAGCATTTT. This chain uses TRBV28 with TRBJ1-5, with TRBD1 matching over 10 bases. Germline loops: CDR1 MDHEN, CDR2 SYDVKM. This CDR3 contains 14 residues. Trimming removed 6 bases from V and 4 bases from J; junction bases left unmatched: 3.

This chain connects TRBV28 to TRBJ1-5, with D possibly TRBD1 on 6 matching bases. Trimming stripped 3 bases from V and 2 bases from J, with 23 bases between. This CDR3 comprises 19 residues. Germline V CDR1 and CDR2: MDHEN, SYDVKM. The CDR3 DNA reads TGTGCCAGCAGTTTCTTGTATAGGCGGGGGGCGAGTGGCAATCAGCCCCAGCATTTT. This gives the protein CASSFLYRRGASGNQPQHF.

The gene calls are TRBV19 and TRBJ2-5; possible D gene TRBD1, 6 bases. V lost 5 bases and J lost 5, with 12 bases in between. CDR3 length: 13 residues. CDR1 LNHDA and CDR2 SQIVND come from the germline V gene (reference sequence). The CDR3 loop is CASSSDSLETQYF. In DNA form, the CDR3 reads TGTGCCAGTAGTTCGGACAGTCTGGAGACCCAGTACTTC.